Listed below are T cell receptor beta chains from one sample, sequenced in a study of blood T cell repertoires in COVID-19. Sequencing used immunoSEQ multiplex PCR; TCRdb keeps in-frame clones, though not all of them. The table lists about 110,000 clones, roughly 80% of them singletons. Sequencing input: peripheral blood. These receptor sequences come from a woman in her sixties or seventies with acute or convalescent COVID-19. Each CDR3 is given with its conserved first and last residue. The D gene is left open where the match is weak. Rows give clone size only sometimes, using once, few, many, or a class for an expanded clone.

>TRBV11-2|TRBJ2-3|.|.
CASSPLVSTDTQYF
TGTGCCAGCAGCCCTCTTGTTAGCACAGATACGCAGTATTTT
>TRBV5-1|TRBJ2-1|TRBD2|.
CASSGTSGMSNEQFF
TGCGCCAGCAGCGGGACTAGCGGGATGAGCAATGAGCAGTTCTTC
>TRBV12-3/TRBV12-4|TRBJ2-2|.|.
CASTPMNTGELFF
TGTGCCAGCACCCCCATGAACACCGGGGAGCTGTTTTTT
>TRBV5-4|TRBJ1-3|.|.
CASSLVGTYSGNTIYF
TGTGCCAGCAGCTTGGTTGGTACCTACTCTGGAAACACCATATATTTT
>TRBV19|TRBJ1-5|TRBD1|few
CATWDSYNQPQHF
TGTGCCACCTGGGACAGTTACAATCAGCCCCAGCATTTT
>TRBV7-2|TRBJ1-2|.|.
CASSSDHRLDSGYTF
TGTGCCAGCAGCTCAGACCACAGACTAGACAGCGGCTACACCTTC
>TRBV18|TRBJ1-5|TRBD1|.
CASSRQGAVEGNQPQHF
TGTGCCAGCTCCCGACAGGGGGCGGTTGAGGGCAATCAGCCCCAGCATTTT
>TRBV7-3|TRBJ2-2|TRBD1|.
CASSPGQGKYTGELFF
TGTGCCAGCAGCCCTGGACAGGGGAAGTACACCGGGGAGCTGTTTTTT
>TRBV28|TRBJ2-1|.|once
CASSLTFSSYNEQFF
TGTGCCAGCAGTTTAACGTTTAGCTCCTACAATGAGCAGTTCTTC
>TRBV29-1|TRBJ1-2|TRBD1|.
CSVEDRVGRNYGYTF
TGCAGCGTTGAGGACAGGGTAGGGAGGAACTATGGCTACACCTTC
>TRBV10-3|TRBJ1-1|TRBD1|.
CAITQDRSNTEAFF
TGTGCCATCACCCAGGACAGGTCCAACACTGAAGCTTTCTTT
>TRBV20-1|TRBJ1-4|.|.
CSASTGPNEKLFF
TGCAGTGCTAGTACAGGGCCTAATGAAAAACTGTTTTTT
>TRBV5-1|TRBJ1-5|.|.
CASSLAGEGQPQHF
TGCGCCAGCAGCTTGGCAGGGGAGGGTCAGCCCCAGCATTTT
>TRBV3-1/TRBV3-2|TRBJ1-5|.|.
CASSQRNSGQPQHF
TGTGCCAGCAGCCAGAGAAACAGCGGGCAGCCCCAGCATTTT
>TRBV5-1|TRBJ2-3|.|.
CASSLVVSASTDTQYF
TGCGCCAGCAGCTTGGTGGTTAGCGCGAGCACAGATACGCAGTATTTT
>TRBV5-4|TRBJ1-2|TRBD1|.
CASSSRGNYGYTF
TGTGCCAGCAGCTCCAGGGGGAACTATGGCTACACCTTC
>TRBV5-6|TRBJ2-7|TRBD1|.
CASSFSAQGVLEQYF
TGTGCCAGCAGCTTCAGCGCGCAGGGGGTACTCGAGCAGTACTTC
>TRBV5-1|TRBJ1-1|TRBD1|.
CASSLEGQGEAFF
TGCGCCAGCAGCTTGGAGGGACAGGGCGAAGCTTTCTTT
>TRBV19|TRBJ2-1|TRBD1|.
CASKVAGGNEQFF
TGTGCCAGTAAAGTGGCAGGGGGCAATGAGCAGTTCTTC
>TRBV2|TRBJ2-7|TRBD1|.
CASRDRGWMQYF
TGTGCCAGCAGGGACAGGGGTTGGATGCAGTACTTC
>TRBV28|TRBJ1-1|TRBD1|.
CASTLPGQGGTEAFF
TGTGCCAGCACCCTGCCGGGACAGGGTGGGACTGAAGCTTTCTTT
>TRBV7-7|TRBJ1-5|.|many
CASSSKKDITGNEPQHF
TGTGCCAGCAGCTCCAAGAAAGATATAACAGGGAACGAGCCCCAGCATTTT